These T cell receptor beta chains were read from a single sample in a study of cytomegalovirus exposure and HLA in healthy donors. TCRdb keeps only in-frame clones here, not all; method: immunoSEQ multiplex PCR. Of under 150,000 clones listed, around three quarters are singletons. The sample comprised PBMCs. These receptors were obtained from a young man in good health and CMV-seropositive. Both conserved end residues are part of each CDR3. A D gene is named only where the DNA matches it firmly. Only part of the rows carry a size: once, few, many, or a class if the clone is expanded.

d_call	v_call	j_call	clone_size	cdr3_aa	cdr3_nt
TRBD2	TRBV7-9	TRBJ2-3	NA	CASSLSGGPTDTQYF	TGTGCCAGCAGCCTGAGCGGGGGCCCCACAGATACGCAGTATTTT
TRBD2	TRBV10-3	TRBJ2-1	NA	CAISESQASGDYNEQFF	TGTGCCATCAGTGAGTCGCAGGCTAGCGGGGATTACAATGAGCAGTTCTTC
NA	TRBV12-5	TRBJ2-1	NA	CASRGGSSYNEQFF	TGTGCTAGTAGGGGAGGAAGCTCCTACAATGAGCAGTTCTTC
NA	TRBV9	TRBJ1-6	NA	CASSVVPGTLHF	TGTGCCAGCAGCGTAGTTCCGGGGACCCTCCACTTT
TRBD2	TRBV14	TRBJ2-1	few	CASSRPSGKIYNEQFF	TGTGCCAGCAGCCGCCCTAGCGGGAAAATCTACAATGAGCAGTTCTTC
NA	TRBV6-6	TRBJ1-1	few	CASSPKPYGEAFF	TGTGCCAGCAGCCCAAAACCCTACGGTGAAGCTTTCTTT
NA	TRBV11-1	TRBJ2-3	NA	CASSLGGDFRTDTQYF	TGTGCCAGCAGCTTAGGGGGGGACTTTCGCACAGATACGCAGTATTTT
TRBD1	TRBV4-3	TRBJ1-4	NA	CASSQDGQGLEKLFF	TGCGCCAGCAGCCAAGACGGACAGGGACTTGAAAAACTGTTTTTT
TRBD2	TRBV19	TRBJ2-1	NA	CASSIDWRGGRYNEQFF	TGTGCCAGTAGTATAGATTGGCGCGGGGGGCGTTACAATGAGCAGTTCTTC
TRBD1	TRBV11-1	TRBJ1-1	once	CASSLTGGTEAFF	TGTGCCAGCAGCTTAACAGGGGGCACTGAAGCTTTCTTT
TRBD1	TRBV18	TRBJ1-2	NA	CASSPLRDRGYGYTF	TGTGCCAGCTCACCACTCAGGGACAGGGGCTATGGCTACACCTTC
NA	TRBV5-4	TRBJ1-5	NA	CASSLDREIQPQHF	TGTGCCAGCAGCTTGGACAGGGAGATTCAGCCCCAGCATTTT
NA	TRBV7-2	TRBJ1-1	NA	CASSTQTGLGTEAFF	TGTGCCAGCAGCACCCAGACAGGATTGGGCACTGAAGCTTTCTTT
NA	TRBV2	TRBJ1-1	NA	CARPRGGAFF	TGTGCCAGGCCGCGAGGGGGAGCTTTCTTT
NA	TRBV21-1	TRBJ2-5	NA	CASSNLPQGGETQYF	TGTGCCAGCAGCAACCTTCCTCAGGGTGGGGAGACCCAGTACTTC
NA	TRBV5-1	TRBJ1-2	NA	CASSRGINYGYTF	TGCGCCAGCAGCCGGGGTATTAACTATGGCTACACCTTC